This TCR beta chain was identified during a study of identical twins. A word on this clonotype: Its antigen is still unknown.

Study results and limitations: The study drew conclusions from cross-sectional statistical analysis, not from following the same donors. Twin pairs' shared out-of-frame alpha sequences were enriched in low generation probability.

TCRdb ran MiXCR on the 5' RACE reads and lists one entry per CDR3 protein. The table has approximately 600,000 distinct CDR3 sequences, 7% to 7.5% seen once. Trimming at V came to 6 bases and at J to 9 bases, leaving 14 bases not matched to a gene. Germline V gene sequence: CDR1 MNHNS, CDR2 SASEGT. The CDR3 length is 16 residues. This sample also appeared in a second study, on yellow fever vaccine responses in identical twins.

The source is a young woman in good health. Material: PBMCs. The chain joins TRBV6-1 to TRBJ2-1; TRBD2 matches 10 bases. The CDR3 loop is CASSLGGSSGRREQFF. In DNA form, the CDR3 reads TGTGCCAGCAGCCTGGGTGGCTCTAGCGGGAGACGTGAGCAGTTCTTC.